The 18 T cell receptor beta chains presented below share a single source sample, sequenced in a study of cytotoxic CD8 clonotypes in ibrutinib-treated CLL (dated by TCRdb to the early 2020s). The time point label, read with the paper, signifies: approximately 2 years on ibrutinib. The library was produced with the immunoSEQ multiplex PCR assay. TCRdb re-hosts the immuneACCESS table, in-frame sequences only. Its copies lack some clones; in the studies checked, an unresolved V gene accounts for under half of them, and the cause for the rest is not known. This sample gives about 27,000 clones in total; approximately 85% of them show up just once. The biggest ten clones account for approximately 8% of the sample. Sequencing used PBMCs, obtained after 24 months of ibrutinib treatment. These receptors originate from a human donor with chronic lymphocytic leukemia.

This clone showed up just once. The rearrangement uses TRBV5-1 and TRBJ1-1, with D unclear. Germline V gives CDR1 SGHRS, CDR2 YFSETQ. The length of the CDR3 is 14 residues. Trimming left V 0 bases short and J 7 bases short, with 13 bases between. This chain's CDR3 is CASSLAGINLEAFF. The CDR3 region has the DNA TGCGCCAGCAGCTTGGCAGGAATAAACCTTGAAGCTTTCTTT.

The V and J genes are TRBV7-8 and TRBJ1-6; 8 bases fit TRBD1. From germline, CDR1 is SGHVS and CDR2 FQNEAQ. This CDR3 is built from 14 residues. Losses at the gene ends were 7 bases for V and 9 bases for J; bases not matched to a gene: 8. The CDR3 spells CASTGQGKGSPLHF. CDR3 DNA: TGTGCCAGCACCGGACAGGGAAAGGGTTCACCCCTCCACTTT.

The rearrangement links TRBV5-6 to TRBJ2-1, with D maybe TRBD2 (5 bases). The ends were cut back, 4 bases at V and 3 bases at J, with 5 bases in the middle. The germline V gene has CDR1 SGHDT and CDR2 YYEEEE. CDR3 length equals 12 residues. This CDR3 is CASSRGYNEQFF. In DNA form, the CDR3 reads TGTGCCAGCAGCCGGGGCTACAATGAGCAGTTCTTC.

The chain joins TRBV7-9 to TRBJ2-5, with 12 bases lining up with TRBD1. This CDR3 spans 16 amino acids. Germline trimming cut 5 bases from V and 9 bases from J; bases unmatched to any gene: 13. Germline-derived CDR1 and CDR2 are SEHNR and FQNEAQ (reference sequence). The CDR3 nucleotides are TGTGCCAGCAGCCCCAGGGGACAGGGGGCCGCGGCGGCCCAGTACTTC. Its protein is CASSPRGQGAAAAQYF.

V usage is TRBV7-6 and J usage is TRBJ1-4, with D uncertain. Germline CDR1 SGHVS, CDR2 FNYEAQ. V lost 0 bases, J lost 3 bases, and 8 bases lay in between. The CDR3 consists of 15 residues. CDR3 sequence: CASSLAGTANEKLFF. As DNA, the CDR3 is TGTGCCAGCAGCTTAGCGGGTACAGCTAATGAAAAACTGTTTTTT.

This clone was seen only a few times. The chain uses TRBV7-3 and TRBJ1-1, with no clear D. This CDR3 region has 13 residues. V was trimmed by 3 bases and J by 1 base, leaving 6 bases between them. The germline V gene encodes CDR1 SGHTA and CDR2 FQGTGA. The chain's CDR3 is CASSFSRNTEAFF. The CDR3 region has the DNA TGTGCCAGCAGCTTTTCGAGGAACACTGAAGCTTTCTTT.

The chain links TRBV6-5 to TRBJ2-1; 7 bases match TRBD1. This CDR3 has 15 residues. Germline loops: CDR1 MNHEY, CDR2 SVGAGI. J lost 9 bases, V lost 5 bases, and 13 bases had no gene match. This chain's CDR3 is CASSTRGQGRGEQFF. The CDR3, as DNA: TGTGCCAGCAGTACTAGGGGGCAGGGGAGAGGTGAGCAGTTCTTC.

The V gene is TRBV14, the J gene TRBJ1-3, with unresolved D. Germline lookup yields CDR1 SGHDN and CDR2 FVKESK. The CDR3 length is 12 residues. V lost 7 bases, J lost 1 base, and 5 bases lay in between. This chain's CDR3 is CASTKSGNTIYF. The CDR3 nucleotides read TGTGCCAGCACCAAGTCTGGAAACACCATATATTTT.

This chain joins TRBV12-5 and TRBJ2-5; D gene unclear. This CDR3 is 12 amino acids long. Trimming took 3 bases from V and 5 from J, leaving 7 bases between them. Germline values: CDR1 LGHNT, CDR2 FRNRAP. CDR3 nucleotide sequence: TGTGCTAGTGGTTTTCGAATGGAGACCCAGTACTTC. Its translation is CASGFRMETQYF.

CDR3 in DNA: TGTGCCAGCAACCCTGGGCGGTACGGTACGCAGTATTTT. It codes for CASNPGRYGTQYF. The chain is built from TRBV7-2 and TRBJ2-3; D is unresolved. The germline gives CDR1 SGHTA, CDR2 FQGNSA. CDR3 length: 13 amino acids. Trimming shortened V by 7 bases and J by 8 bases, and 16 bases separated the two germline ends.

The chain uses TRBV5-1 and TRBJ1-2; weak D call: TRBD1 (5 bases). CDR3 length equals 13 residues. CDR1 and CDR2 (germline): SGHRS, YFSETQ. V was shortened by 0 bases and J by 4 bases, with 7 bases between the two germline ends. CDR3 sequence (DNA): TGCGCCAGCAGCTTGGATGGGGGCTATGGCTACACCTTC. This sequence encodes CASSLDGGYGYTF.

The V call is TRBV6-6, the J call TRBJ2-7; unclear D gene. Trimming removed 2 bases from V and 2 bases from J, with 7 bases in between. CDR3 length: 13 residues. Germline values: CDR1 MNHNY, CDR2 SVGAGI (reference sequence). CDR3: CASSYSRTYEQYF. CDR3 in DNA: TGTGCCAGCAGTTACAGCAGGACCTACGAGCAGTACTTC.

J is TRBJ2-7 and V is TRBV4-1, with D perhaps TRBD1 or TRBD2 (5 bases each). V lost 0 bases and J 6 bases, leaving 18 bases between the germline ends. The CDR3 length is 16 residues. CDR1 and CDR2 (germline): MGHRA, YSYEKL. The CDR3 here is CASSQEVQGALAEQYF. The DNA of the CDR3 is TGCGCCAGCAGCCAAGAAGTCCAGGGAGCTTTGGCCGAGCAGTACTTC.

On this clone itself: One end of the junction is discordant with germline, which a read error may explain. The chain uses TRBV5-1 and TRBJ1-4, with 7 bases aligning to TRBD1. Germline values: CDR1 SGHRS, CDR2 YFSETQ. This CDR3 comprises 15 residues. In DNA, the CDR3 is TGCGCCAGCAGCTTGGCCCCGGGACAGTTTGGGAAAACTGTTTTT. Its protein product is CASSLAPGQFGKTVF.

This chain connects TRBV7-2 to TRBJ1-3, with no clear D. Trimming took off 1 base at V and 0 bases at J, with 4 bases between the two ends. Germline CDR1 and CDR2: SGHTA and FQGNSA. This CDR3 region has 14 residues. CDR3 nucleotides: TGTGCCAGCAGCTTAGACGCCTCTGGAAACACCATATATTTT. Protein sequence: CASSLDASGNTIYF.

In DNA form, the CDR3 reads TGCGCCAGCAGTGAGCCTCCGAGGCCCACTAGCGGGGGTTTGGACAATGAGCAGTTCTTC. Amino acids: CASSEPPRPTSGGLDNEQFF. The chain carries TRBV10-1 and TRBJ2-1; 11 bases map to TRBD2. Looked up from germline, CDR1 is WNHNN and CDR2 is SYGVQD (reference sequence). There are 20 residues in the CDR3. V lost 2 bases, J lost 5 bases, and 17 bases stayed unmatched.

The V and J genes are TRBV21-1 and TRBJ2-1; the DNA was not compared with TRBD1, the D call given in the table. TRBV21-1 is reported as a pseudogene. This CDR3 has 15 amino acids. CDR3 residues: CASSKAPQYYNEQFF. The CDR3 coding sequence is TGTGCCAGCAGCAAAGCGCCTCAGTACTACAATGAGCAGTTCTTC.

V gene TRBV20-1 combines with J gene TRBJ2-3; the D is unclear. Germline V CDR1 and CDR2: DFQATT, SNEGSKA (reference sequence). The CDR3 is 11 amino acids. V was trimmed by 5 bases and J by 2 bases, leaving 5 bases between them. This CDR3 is CSAGTTDTQYF. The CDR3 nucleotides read TGCAGTGCTGGAACCACAGATACGCAGTATTTT.